A selection of T cell receptor beta chains follows, all from one sample in a study of blood T cell repertoires in COVID-19. TCRdb's copy holds only in-frame clones and misses some; the assay was immunoSEQ multiplex PCR. The sample lists some 180,000 clones; 80% to 90% were seen once. Input material: peripheral blood. The receptors stem from a human donor in a cohort sampled during active COVID-19. Each CDR3 is given with its conserved first and last residue. The D gene is left open where the match is weak. Expanded clones are given a class, and other clones once, few, many or no size at all.

TRBV27	.	TRBJ2-3	.	CASSPPVGSTYTDTQYF	TGTGCCAGCAGTCCCCCGGTGGGTAGCACGTACACAGATACGCAGTATTTT
TRBV28	.	TRBJ2-2	.	CASSPTLVGNTGELFF	TGTGCCAGCAGTCCAACACTAGTGGGTAACACCGGGGAGCTGTTTTTT
TRBV28	.	TRBJ2-5	TRBD1	CASNFQGQGEETQYF	TGTGCCAGCAACTTTCAGGGGCAGGGGGAAGAGACCCAGTACTTC
TRBV4-1	.	TRBJ1-5	TRBD1	CASSQVGQGHQPQHF	TGCGCCAGCAGCCAAGTCGGACAGGGACATCAGCCCCAGCATTTT
TRBV28	.	TRBJ2-3	.	CASRGGIGTDTQYF	TGTGCCAGCAGGGGAGGTATTGGCACAGATACGCAGTATTTT
TRBV7-9	.	TRBJ2-7	TRBD1	CASSPDGQGGFEQYF	TGTGCCAGCAGCCCCGACGGACAGGGAGGATTCGAGCAGTACTTC
TRBV30	.	TRBJ2-3	TRBD2	CAWTGLGTTDTQYF	TGTGCCTGGACGGGACTAGGGACCACAGATACGCAGTATTTT
TRBV7-6	once	TRBJ1-4	.	CASSRGSGVNEKLFF	TGTGCCAGCAGCCGCGGGTCGGGGGTTAATGAAAAACTGTTTTTT
TRBV18	.	TRBJ1-6	TRBD1	CASTTGDSYNSPLHF	TGTGCCAGCACAACAGGGGATTCCTATAATTCACCCCTCCACTTT
TRBV18	once	TRBJ1-1	.	CASAGILNTEAFF	TGTGCCAGCGCGGGGATTCTGAACACTGAAGCTTTCTTT
TRBV2	few	TRBJ2-6	TRBD1	CASRRSGQGAGANVLTF	TGTGCCAGCAGACGGTCAGGCCAGGGGGCTGGGGCCAACGTCCTGACTTTC
TRBV14	.	TRBJ2-5	TRBD2	CASSHPRGVRRSGRDPEGTQYF	TGTGCCAGCAGCCACCCGAGGGGCGTGAGGAGGAGCGGGAGGGACCCTGAAGGGACCCAGTACTTC
TRBV10-1	few	TRBJ2-2	.	CASSEADTTGELFF	TGCGCCAGCAGTGAGGCGGACACTACCGGGGAGCTGTTTTTT
TRBV5-1	.	TRBJ2-1	TRBD2	CASSSTSGTSGGNEQFF	TGCGCCAGCAGCTCAACTTCCGGGACTAGCGGGGGAAATGAGCAGTTCTTC
TRBV4-1	.	TRBJ1-5	.	CASSQGLNQPQHF	TGCGCCAGCAGCCAAGGGCTCAATCAGCCCCAGCATTTT
TRBV21-1	.	TRBJ2-5	.	CASSTKGPTSGRPEETQYF	TGTGCCAGCAGCACTAAGGGGCCGACTAGCGGGAGGCCCGAGGAGACCCAGTACTTC
TRBV27	.	TRBJ1-4	.	CASSYTGFANEKLFF	TGTGCCAGCAGTTATACAGGGTTCGCTAATGAAAAACTGTTTTTT
TRBV18	.	TRBJ2-1	TRBD2	CASSLGTSGTNEQFF	TGTGCCAGCTCACTAGGGACTAGCGGGACCAATGAGCAGTTCTTC
TRBV11-2	.	TRBJ1-6	.	CASSPGTNSPLHF	TGTGCCAGCAGCCCTGGGACAAATTCACCCCTCCACTTT
TRBV2	once	TRBJ2-1	.	CASSVEAGGTHEQFF	TGTGCCAGCAGTGTGGAAGCGGGTGGCACCCATGAGCAGTTCTTC
TRBV27	.	TRBJ1-6	TRBD1	CASMDRDSPLHF	TGTGCCAGCATGGACAGGGATTCACCCCTCCACTTT
TRBV2	.	TRBJ1-2	TRBD1	CASSEPPIRGVSYGYTF	TGTGCCAGCAGTGAACCCCCCATCAGGGGGGTGTCCTATGGCTACACCTTC
TRBV11-2	.	TRBJ2-3	TRBD1	CASSFFPRTGTGATDTQYF	TGTGCCAGCAGCTTCTTCCCCCGCACCGGGACAGGGGCCACAGATACGCAGTATTTT
TRBV28	.	TRBJ1-1	.	CASTDPLRTLYTEAFF	TGTGCCAGCACCGACCCCTTAAGGACACTTTACACTGAAGCTTTCTTT
TRBV10-3	.	TRBJ1-1	TRBD1	CAISATGSNTEAFF	TGTGCCATCAGCGCGACAGGGTCGAACACTGAAGCTTTCTTT
TRBV14	.	TRBJ2-1	TRBD1	CASSQRQGIYNEQFF	TGTGCCAGCAGCCAGAGACAGGGAATCTACAATGAGCAGTTCTTC
TRBV9	.	TRBJ2-5	.	CASSHTVWQGETQYF	TGTGCCAGCAGCCACACGGTGTGGCAGGGTGAGACCCAGTACTTC
TRBV10-2	.	TRBJ1-2	TRBD1	CASNRQGLNYGYTF	TGCGCCAGCAACAGACAGGGACTTAACTATGGCTACACCTTC
TRBV11-2	.	TRBJ2-3	TRBD2	CASSHQLAGTDTQYF	TGTGCCAGCAGCCACCAACTAGCGGGGACAGATACGCAGTATTTT
TRBV28	.	TRBJ2-1	TRBD1	CASSKSPLTGGLFF	TGTGCCAGCAGTAAATCTCCCCTAACAGGGGGCCTGTTCTTC
TRBV7-9	.	TRBJ1-2	TRBD1	CASGDRGHYGYTF	TGTGCCTCGGGGGACAGGGGACACTATGGCTACACCTTC
TRBV3-1/TRBV3-2	once	TRBJ1-2	.	CASSQDLGTANYGYTF	TGTGCCAGCAGCCAAGATTTGGGGACTGCTAACTATGGCTACACCTTC
TRBV9	.	TRBJ1-5	.	CASSVAFRDNNQPQHF	TGTGCCAGCAGCGTAGCTTTCAGGGATAACAATCAGCCCCAGCATTTT
TRBV2	few	TRBJ2-7	.	CASRTQGREQYF	TGTGCCAGCAGGACCCAGGGCCGAGAGCAGTACTTC
TRBV10-1	.	TRBJ2-1	TRBD1	CASSEGGTGSHEQFF	TGCGCCAGCAGTGAAGGCGGGACAGGGTCCCATGAGCAGTTCTTC
TRBV28	few	TRBJ2-1	.	CASSFEGGQNEQFF	TGTGCCAGCAGTTTTGAGGGAGGCCAGAATGAGCAGTTCTTC
TRBV4-2	.	TRBJ1-5	.	CASSQVDSYSNQPQHF	TGTGCCAGCAGCCAAGTAGACAGCTATAGCAATCAGCCCCAGCATTTT
TRBV6-6	.	TRBJ1-2	TRBD1	CASSLGQGPNYGYTF	TGTGCCAGCAGTTTGGGACAGGGGCCTAACTATGGCTACACCTTC
TRBV30	.	TRBJ1-6	.	CAWRDSVASPLHF	TGTGCCTGGAGGGACAGTGTAGCTTCACCCCTCCACTTT
TRBV5-1	few	TRBJ2-4	.	CASSAGQSQNIQYF	TGCGCCAGCAGCGCAGGACAGAGTCAAAACATTCAGTACTTC
TRBV10-1	.	TRBJ2-7	.	CASSDSGGSYEQYF	TGCGCCAGCAGCGATAGCGGCGGCTCCTACGAGCAGTACTTC
TRBV24-1	.	TRBJ2-3	TRBD2	CATSDRGTSRDTQYF	TGTGCCACCAGTGATAGGGGGACTAGCAGGGATACGCAGTATTTT
TRBV11-3	.	TRBJ2-1	TRBD2	CASSLYGGSSAEQFF	TGTGCCAGCAGCTTATATGGCGGGAGCTCTGCTGAGCAGTTCTTC
TRBV9	once	TRBJ2-5	TRBD2	CASSALAAEWETQYF	TGTGCCAGCAGCGCACTAGCGGCTGAGTGGGAGACCCAGTACTTC
TRBV15	.	TRBJ1-1	TRBD1	CATSRDRYYTEAFF	TGTGCCACCAGCCGGGACAGGTATTACACTGAAGCTTTCTTT
TRBV7-2	.	TRBJ2-7	TRBD2	CASSLGTSGSYEQYF	TGTGCCAGCAGCTTAGGGACTAGCGGGAGCTACGAGCAGTACTTC
TRBV3-1/TRBV3-2	.	TRBJ2-1	.	CASSQGTGFLFF	TGTGCCAGCAGCCAAGGTACGGGATTCCTGTTCTTC
TRBV24-1	once	TRBJ2-1	TRBD2	CATSDLASRKAGVPTHNEQFF	TGTGCCACCAGTGATTTGGCGAGTCGTAAAGCGGGAGTCCCAACCCACAATGAGCAGTTCTTC
TRBV28	.	TRBJ1-5	.	CASTPGIQEYSNQPQHF	TGTGCCAGCACCCCTGGCATCCAAGAATATAGCAATCAGCCCCAGCATTTT
TRBV2	.	TRBJ1-2	.	CASSNTRMDGYTF	TGTGCCAGCAGCAACACCAGAATGGATGGCTACACCTTC
TRBV6-5	few	TRBJ2-2	TRBD2	CASRGTSWYTGELFF	TGTGCCAGCAGAGGGACTAGCTGGTACACCGGGGAGCTGTTTTTT
TRBV30	.	TRBJ2-7	.	CAWRPQGGPYEQYF	TGTGCCTGGAGGCCGCAAGGGGGACCCTACGAGCAGTACTTC